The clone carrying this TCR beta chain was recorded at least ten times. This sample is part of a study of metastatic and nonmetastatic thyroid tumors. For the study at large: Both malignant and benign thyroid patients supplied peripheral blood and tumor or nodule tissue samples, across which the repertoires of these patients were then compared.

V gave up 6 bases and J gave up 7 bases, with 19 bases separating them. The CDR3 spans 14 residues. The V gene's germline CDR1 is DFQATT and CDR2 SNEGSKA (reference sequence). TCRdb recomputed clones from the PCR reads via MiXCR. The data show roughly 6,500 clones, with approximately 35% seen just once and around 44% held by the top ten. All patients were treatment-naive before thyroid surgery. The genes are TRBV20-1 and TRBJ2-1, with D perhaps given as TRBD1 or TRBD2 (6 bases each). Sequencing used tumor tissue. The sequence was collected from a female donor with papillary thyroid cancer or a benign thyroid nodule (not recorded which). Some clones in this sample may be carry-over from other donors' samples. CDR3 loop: CSAPAGGGGNEQFF. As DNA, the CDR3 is TGCAGTGCCCCTGCCGGGGGCGGAGGGAATGAGCAGTTCTTC.